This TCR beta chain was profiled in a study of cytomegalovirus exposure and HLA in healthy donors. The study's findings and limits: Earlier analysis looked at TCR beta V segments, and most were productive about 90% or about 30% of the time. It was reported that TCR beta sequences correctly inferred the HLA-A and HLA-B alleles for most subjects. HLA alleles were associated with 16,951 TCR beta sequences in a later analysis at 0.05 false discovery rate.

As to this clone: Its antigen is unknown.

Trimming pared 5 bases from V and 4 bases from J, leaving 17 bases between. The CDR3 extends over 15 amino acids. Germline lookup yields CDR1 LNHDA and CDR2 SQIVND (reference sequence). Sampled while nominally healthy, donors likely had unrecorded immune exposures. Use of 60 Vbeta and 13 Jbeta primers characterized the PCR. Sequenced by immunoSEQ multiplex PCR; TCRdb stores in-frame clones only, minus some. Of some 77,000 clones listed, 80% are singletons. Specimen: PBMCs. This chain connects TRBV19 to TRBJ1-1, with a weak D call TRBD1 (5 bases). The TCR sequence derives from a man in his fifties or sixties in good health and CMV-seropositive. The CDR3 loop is CASSLLPRVSTEAFF. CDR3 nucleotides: TGTGCCAGTAGTCTCCTCCCCAGGGTGAGCACTGAAGCTTTCTTT.